These 31 T cell receptor beta chains were sequenced from one sample in a study of blood T cells in healthy people across ages (dated by TCRdb to about 2015). Receptors were amplified or captured by 5' RACE. TCRdb lists the instrument as Illumina HiSeq 2500. A second PCR of roughly 7 to 12 cycles was performed with a sample-barcoded 5' primer and a J-beta primer mix. The public reads were quality trimmed at Q25 with fastp and then assembled into clones with MiXCR by TCRdb, keeping productive beta chains. Duplicate CDR3 protein sequences are folded into a single record with the most common DNA and genes. Within this sample are 1.5 million to 2 million distinct CDR3 sequences, with around 36% of them counted one time only. Over 9% of the sample goes to the ten largest clones. The sequenced sample consisted of blood. The receptors originated from a woman aged 25 to 39 in good health.

The chain employs TRBV4-2 and TRBJ2-7; no clear D gene. V lost 1 base and J 0 bases, leaving 22 bases between the germline ends. In germline, CDR1 is LGHNA, CDR2 YNFKEQ. CDR3 length: 19 amino acids. CDR3 sequence reads: CASSQGITELWMPSYEQYF. The CDR3, as DNA: TGTGCCAGCAGCCAAGGAATAACGGAACTTTGGATGCCCTCCTACGAGCAGTACTTC.

The J gene is TRBJ2-3, the V gene TRBV3-1; 14 bases fit TRBD2. The V and J ends lost 2 bases and 14 bases, in that order; junction bases with no gene match: 9. Per the germline V gene, CDR1 is LGHDT and CDR2 is YNNKEL (reference sequence). The length of the CDR3 is 15 residues. CDR3 coding DNA: TGTGCCAGCAGCCAATTCGGGACTAGCGGGGGCTGGCCGTATTTT. This codes for CASSQFGTSGGWPYF.

This clonotype was detected only a few times. This rearrangement joins TRBV7-3 to TRBJ2-3; perhaps D is TRBD1 or TRBD2 (6 bases each). This CDR3 comprises 15 residues. Germline CDR1 is SGHTA and CDR2 is FQGTGA. V lost 2 bases to trimming and J lost 2 bases, with 11 bases between them. The CDR3: CASSLHTGATDTQYF. The CDR3 DNA reads TGTGCCAGCAGCTTACACACGGGGGCCACAGATACGCAGTATTTT.

This sequence joins TRBV20-1 and TRBJ2-7, with TRBD2 as a possible D gene (5 bases). This CDR3 region has 12 residues. The germline gives CDR1 DFQATT, CDR2 SNEGSKA (reference sequence). Trimming stripped 6 bases from V and 5 bases from J, with 14 bases between. The CDR3 protein is CSAQRRADEQYF. DNA for the CDR3: TGCAGTGCCCAGCGGCGGGCTGACGAGCAGTACTTC.

The chain uses TRBV3-1 and TRBJ2-7, with 13 bases lining up with TRBD2. Trimming at V came to 0 bases and at J to 3 bases, leaving 5 bases not matched to a gene. Germline loops: CDR1 LGHDT, CDR2 YNNKEL (reference sequence). The CDR3 has 17 amino acids. The CDR3: CASSQERTSGGHYEQYF. Written as DNA, the CDR3 is TGTGCCAGCAGCCAAGAGAGGACTAGCGGGGGACACTACGAGCAGTACTTC.

With respect to this clonotype: The junction differs from germline at one of its ends, possibly a read error. The gene calls are TRBV7-3 and TRBJ2-6; TRBD1 might be the D (5 bases). The V gene's germline CDR1 is SGHTA and CDR2 FQGTGA. This CDR3 has 15 residues. CDR3 DNA sequence: TGTGCCAGCAGCTACAGAGGATCTGGGGCCAACGTCCCGACTTTC. Translated, it gives CASSYRGSGANVPTF. Drawing the rest from reference TRBV7-3 and TRBJ2-6, the complete variable domain is GAGVSQTPSNKVTEKGKYVELRCDPISGHTALYWYRQSLGQGPEFLIYFQGTGAADDSGLPNDRFFAVRPEGSVSTLKIQRTERGDSAVYLCASSYRGSGANVPTFGAGSRLTVL.

There are many counts of this clonotype. The chain recombines TRBV3-1 with TRBJ2-2; 9 nucleotides line up with TRBD2. V lost 4 bases, J lost 0 bases, and 6 bases stayed unmatched. Germline V gene lookup returns CDR1 LGHDT and CDR2 YNNKEL (reference sequence). The CDR3 sequence is 17 residues long. CDR3 sequence: CASSRISGGPNTGELFF. In DNA, the CDR3 is TGTGCCAGCAGCCGAATTAGCGGGGGCCCGAACACCGGGGAGCTGTTTTTT.

This clonotype has just a few counts. The rearrangement uses TRBV29-1 and TRBJ2-7; 12 nucleotides match TRBD1. V lost 2 bases to trimming and J lost 6 bases; unmatched junction nucleotides: 8. The CDR3 has 15 amino acids. Looked up from germline, CDR1 is SQVTM and CDR2 is ANQGSEA. CDR3 bases: TGCAGCGTTGAACGGGGGACAGGGGGCAAAGGCGAGCAGTACTTC. As protein: CSVERGTGGKGEQYF.

The V gene is TRBV29-1, the J gene TRBJ1-2; the D gene is possibly TRBD1 (6 bases). Deletions cut 2 bases from V and 0 bases from J, with 10 bases between. CDR1 is SQVTM, CDR2 ANQGSEA, per germline. CDR3 length equals 14 residues. This CDR3 is CSVEQGIANYGYTF. The CDR3 DNA is TGCAGCGTTGAACAGGGGATAGCTAACTATGGCTACACCTTC.

As regards this clonotype: A junction boundary mismatches the germline segment, possibly from a read error. This chain links TRBV12-3 or TRBV12-4 with TRBJ1-2, with 8 bases fitting TRBD1. There are 13 residues in the CDR3. This chain's CDR3 is CASTRQGCYGYTF. CDR3 DNA sequence: TGTGCTAGCACCCGACAGGGGTGTTATGGCTACACCTTC.

The rearrangement uses TRBV3-1 and TRBJ2-4; 10 bases agree with TRBD1. Gene TRBJ2-7 matches the end of the DNA better, so the J call may be wrong. The CDR3 totals 19 residues. Germline CDR1 LGHDT, CDR2 YNNKEL (reference sequence). CDR3 bases: TGTGCCAGCAGCCAAGCAACCCCAGGGGGGACAGGGGTGAGCTACGAGCAGTACTTC. Encoded protein: CASSQATPGGTGVSYEQYF.

This chain uses TRBV7-9 with TRBJ2-1; D unclear. CDR1 and CDR2 (germline): SEHNR, FQNEAQ (reference sequence). The V and J ends lost 5 bases and 9 bases respectively, with 20 bases between them. The CDR3 extends over 15 amino acids. The CDR3 bases are TGTGCCAGCAGCCCTAGTGGGTTCGTTGGTGGTGAGCAGTTCTTC. Translation: CASSPSGFVGGEQFF.

This clonotype was observed a few times. The chain combines TRBV29-1 with TRBJ2-1, with TRBD1 as a possible D gene (5 bases). The closer fit of TRBJ2-7 to the DNA end suggests the J call may be wrong. This CDR3 comprises 12 residues. CDR1 is SQVTM, CDR2 ANQGSEA, per germline. The CDR3 region has the DNA TGCAGCGGGGGCTACTCCTACAATGAGCAGTACTTC. Its translation is CSGGYSYNEQYF.

The rearrangement links TRBV7-9 to TRBJ2-7; the D gene is possibly TRBD1 (5 bases). CDR1 is SEHNR, CDR2 FQNEAQ, per germline (reference sequence). The CDR3 totals 12 residues. V lost 5 bases, J lost 6 bases, and 11 bases lay in between. CDR3 DNA sequence: TGTGCCAGCAGCCCTCAGGGTTTCGAGCAGTACTTC. Its translation: CASSPQGFEQYF.

The J gene is TRBJ1-2, the V gene TRBV7-2, with a tentative D call TRBD1 (6 bases). The germline V and J ends were trimmed by 1 base and 6 bases, with 12 bases remaining between them. Germline-derived CDR1 and CDR2 are SGHTA and FQGNSA. The CDR3 is 14 amino acids. This CDR3 reads CASSLVVGGDGYTF. As DNA, the CDR3 is TGTGCCAGCAGCTTAGTAGTAGGGGGTGATGGCTACACCTTC.

This clonotype was observed at least ten times. The chain recombines TRBV29-1 with TRBJ2-5; 8 bases are a match to TRBD2. The CDR3 runs 12 residues. Per the germline V gene, CDR1 is SQVTM and CDR2 is ANQGSEA. V trimming: 7 bases; J trimming: 4 bases; junction bases outside the gene matches: 5. In nucleotides, the CDR3 is TGCAGCGGGGCGGGAGGCGGAGAGACCCAGTACTTC. It translates to CSGAGGGETQYF. The full variable domain, its missing parts supplied by reference TRBV29-1 and TRBJ2-5, is SAVISQKPSRDICQRGTSLTIQCQVDSQVTMMFWYRQQPGQSLTLIATANQGSEATYESGFVIDKFPISRPNLTFSTLTVSNMSPEDSSIYLCSGAGGGETQYFGPGTRLLVL.

There are many counts of this clonotype. This chain links TRBV4-1 with TRBJ2-3; possible D gene TRBD2, 6 bases. Looked up from germline, CDR1 is MGHRA and CDR2 is YSYEKL. V was pared by 1 base and J by 4 bases, with 15 bases between. This CDR3 spans 16 amino acids. CDR3 region: CASSQGTTPEADTQYF. CDR3 sequence (DNA): TGCGCCAGCAGCCAAGGGACTACGCCCGAGGCAGATACGCAGTATTTT.

The chain joins TRBV27 to TRBJ1-5, with D possibly being TRBD1 (6 bases). CDR1 is MNHEY and CDR2 is SMNVEV in the germline V gene (reference sequence). Between the trimmed V and J ends, which lost 5 bases and 7 bases, there was a span of 18 bases. The CDR3 extends over 15 amino acids. CDR3 bases: TGTGCCAGCAGTCTACGTGGACAGTCCTGGCAGCCCCAGCATTTT. It codes for CASSLRGQSWQPQHF.

This clonotype has a handful of counts. The rearrangement links TRBV20-1 to TRBJ2-1, with D tentatively TRBD1 (6 bases). The CDR3 loop spans 13 amino acids. Germline loops: CDR1 DFQATT, CDR2 SNEGSKA (reference sequence). V was cut by 5 bases and J by 2 bases, with 10 bases left in between. The CDR3 DNA follows: TGCAGTGCTGGACAGCGGACCTACAATGAGCAGTTCTTC. This encodes CSAGQRTYNEQFF.

The gene calls are TRBV25-1 and TRBJ1-2; the D gene is possibly TRBD1 (5 bases). The V gene lost 7 bases and the J gene lost 2 bases, with 14 bases spanning the gap. This CDR3 has 14 residues. Germline V gene lookup returns CDR1 MGHDK and CDR2 SYGVNS. The CDR3 nucleotides are TGTGCCAGCACCTACGGGCAGGGAAACTATGGCTACACCTTC. The encoded protein is CASTYGQGNYGYTF.

The table lists this clonotype with a count of one. A read error may produce the germline difference seen at one junction end. V and J are TRBV10-3 and TRBJ2-5; D unresolved. Germline CDR1 is ENHRY and CDR2 is SYGVKD. The CDR3 extends over 13 amino acids. The DNA for the CDR3 is TGTACCATCAGTGAACGCGGTGAGGAGACCCAGTACTTC. The encoded protein is CTISERGEETQYF.

This clonotype was seen a few times. The J gene is TRBJ1-2, the V gene TRBV12-3 or TRBV12-4, with a tentative D call TRBD1 (5 bases). Deletions cut 7 bases from V and 6 bases from J, with 18 bases between. CDR3 length: 14 residues. The CDR3 coding sequence is TGTGCCAGCACCGGGGCTGACCCGCTCGATGGCTACACCTTC. Its protein product is CASTGADPLDGYTF.

J is TRBJ2-3 and V is TRBV20-1, with TRBD2 matching over 12 bases. The V gene end was trimmed by 0 bases and the J gene end by 1 base; junction bases not matched to a gene: 8. Germline CDR1 and CDR2: DFQATT and SNEGSKA (reference sequence). CDR3 length equals 18 residues. The CDR3 reads CSARERTSGVWGTDTQYF. The CDR3 nucleotides read TGCAGTGCTAGAGAGAGGACTAGCGGGGTCTGGGGCACAGATACGCAGTATTTT.

The genes are TRBV20-1 and TRBJ1-2, with a weak D call TRBD1 (5 bases). The V end was cut by 6 bases, the J end by 1 base, with 9 bases between. The CDR3 extends over 12 amino acids. Germline CDR1 reads DFQATT; CDR2 reads SNEGSKA (reference sequence). The CDR3: CSARQINYGYTF. The CDR3, as DNA: TGCAGTGCGCGACAGATTAACTATGGCTACACCTTC.

This clonotype has more than one count but fewer than ten. CDR3 residues: CASSSGQPQGSGANVLTF. The CDR3 DNA sequence: TGCGCCAGCAGCTCCGGACAGCCGCAAGGCTCTGGGGCCAACGTCCTGACTTTC. The chain carries TRBV5-1 and TRBJ2-6, with D maybe TRBD1 (6 bases). Trimming took 3 bases from V and 0 from J, leaving 16 bases between them. CDR1 SGHRS and CDR2 YFSETQ come from the germline V gene. The CDR3 spans 18 residues.

The chain has TRBV7-3 and TRBJ1-6; D unclear. This CDR3 has 16 amino acids. Germline CDR1 reads SGHTA; CDR2 reads FQGTGA. V was trimmed by 6 bases and J by 5 bases, leaving 17 bases between them. The CDR3 protein is CASRADAALDNSPLHF. Here the CDR3 DNA reads TGTGCCAGCAGGGCGGACGCAGCGTTGGATAATTCACCCCTCCACTTT.

This chain uses TRBV7-2 with TRBJ2-5; D is undetermined. This CDR3 is built from 17 residues. V lost 3 bases to trimming and J lost 1 base, with 18 bases between them. The germline V gene has CDR1 SGHTA and CDR2 FQGNSA. The CDR3 region has the DNA TGTGCCAGCAGCTTGGGCTACCCTCCGATATCCCAAGAGACCCAGTACTTC. Its protein is CASSLGYPPISQETQYF.

This chain links TRBV7-8 with TRBJ2-7; 16 bases map to TRBD2. The CDR3 totals 17 residues. V shed 6 bases and J 3 bases; nucleotides not matched to a gene: 8. CDR1 SGHVS and CDR2 FQNEAQ come from the germline V gene. Written as DNA, the CDR3 is TGTGCCAGCAGTCCCGGGACTAGCGGGGGGGCGGTCTACGAGCAGTACTTC. It translates to CASSPGTSGGAVYEQYF.

The rearrangement joins TRBV3-1 to TRBJ2-1, with D perhaps assigned TRBD1 or TRBD2 (6 bases each). V lost 0 bases and J 3 bases, leaving 15 bases between the germline ends. The CDR3 length is 17 residues. Looked up from germline, CDR1 is LGHDT and CDR2 is YNNKEL (reference sequence). CDR3 residues: CASSQDPPGAFYNEQFF. DNA for the CDR3: TGTGCCAGCAGCCAAGATCCCCCGGGGGCCTTCTACAATGAGCAGTTCTTC.

This clonotype occurred a few times. The genes are TRBV2 and TRBJ2-7; the D is unclear. V shed 6 bases and J shed 6 bases, with 12 bases lying between them. The CDR3 consists of 12 residues. The germline gives CDR1 SNHLY, CDR2 FYNNEI. DNA for the CDR3: TGTGCCAGCAGCCGACCGCCCTTCGAGCAGTACTTC. As protein: CASSRPPFEQYF.

There are many counts of this clonotype. The chain is built from TRBV20-1 and TRBJ2-1; 15 bases align to TRBD2. The V and J ends lost 7 bases and 8 bases, in that order; junction bases with no gene match: 6. The CDR3 is made up of 14 amino acids. CDR1 and CDR2 from the germline V gene are DFQATT and SNEGSKA (reference sequence). The CDR3 sequence is CSVVRTSGRDEQFF. The CDR3 coding sequence is TGCAGTGTTGTCCGGACTAGCGGGAGGGATGAGCAGTTCTTC.